This TCR beta chain was documented in a study of blood T cell repertoires in COVID-19. Overall study context: Samples representing acute and convalescent COVID-19 were sourced from the United States, Italy and Spain.

This clone appeared a single time. Germline CDR1 SQVTM, CDR2 ANQGSEA. CDR3 size: 13 residues. Trimming removed 4 bases from V and 0 bases from J, with 9 bases in between. The authors' processing: Estimated nucleated cell counts came from reference gene primer amplification. This table comes from immunoSEQ multiplex PCR, and its TCRdb copy is limited to in-frame clones, with some not included. V, J and clone size reflect that table, while D and trimming were determined from the DNA. The sample lists about 330,000 clones, roughly 85% occurring once. The receptor comes from a human donor in a cohort sampled during active COVID-19. The sample comprised peripheral blood. This rearrangement joins TRBV29-1 to TRBJ2-5; a possible D gene is TRBD1 (5 bases). This CDR3 reads CSVAQANQETQYF. For the CDR3, the DNA is TGCAGCGTTGCACAGGCTAACCAAGAGACCCAGTACTTC. Variable domain in full (rest from reference TRBV29-1 and TRBJ2-5): SAVISQKPSRDICQRGTSLTIQCQVDSQVTMMFWYRQQPGQSLTLIATANQGSEATYESGFVIDKFPISRPNLTFSTLTVSNMSPEDSSIYLCSVAQANQETQYFGPGTRLLVL.